These T cell receptor beta chains were read from a single sample in a study of glioma-infiltrating T cells. TCRdb called the multiplex PCR reads again in MiXCR, with one record for every CDR3 protein. The sample has 170,000 or so distinct CDR3 sequences; more than 35% are singletons. The specimen was glioma tissue, nonneoplastic brain tissue, or PBMCs (not recorded which). Receptor source: a human donor with low-grade glioma or glioblastoma, undergoing nonglioma brain surgery, or in good health (not recorded which). Both conserved end residues are part of each CDR3. Fields, in order: clone size, J gene, D gene, V gene, CDR3 DNA, CDR3 protein. The D gene is left open where the match is weak. A row's size may be missing; if present it is once, few, many or a size class.

>many|TRBJ2-7|.|TRBV20-1
TGCAGTGCTAGAGATAGCCCCGAGCAGTACTTC
CSARDSPEQYF
>.|TRBJ1-5|TRBD1|TRBV20-1
TGCAGTGAGATAAAAATGGGACAGGGAGGAAGTCAGCCCCAGAATTTT
CSEIKMGQGGSQPQNF
>many|TRBJ2-3|.|TRBV28
TGTGCCAGCAGTTTATACAGGGGAGGAGCAGATACGCAGTATTTT
CASSLYRGGADTQYF
>.|TRBJ2-2|.|TRBV14
TGTGCCAGCAGCCAAGGTCGCAGCGGGGAGCTGTTTTTT
CASSQGRSGELFF
>.|TRBJ2-3|.|TRBV20-1
TGCAGTGCTATAGTGAGTGTGCGAACGCAGTATTTT
CSAIVSVRTQYF
>many|TRBJ1-2|TRBD1|TRBV20-1
TGCAGTGCTAGGGACAGGGACTATGGCTACACCTTC
CSARDRDYGYTF
>.|TRBJ1-3|.|TRBV12-3/TRBV12-4
TGTGCCATTTCCCTGTGGGGGACCATATATTTT
CAISLWGTIYF
>many|TRBJ2-7|.|TRBV20-1
TGCAGTGCTAGAGATCAGAGCGGAGGTCACTCCTACGAGCAGTACTTC
CSARDQSGGHSYEQYF
>.|TRBJ2-1|.|TRBV6-6
TGTGCCCTGACAGCCTCCTACAATGAGCATATCTTC
CALTASYNEHIF
>many|TRBJ2-3|.|TRBV6-1
TGTGCCAGCGGAATTGAACTTACAGATACGCAGTATTTT
CASGIELTDTQYF
>.|TRBJ2-5|.|TRBV11-2
TGTGCCAGCAGCTGGACCAAAGAGACCCAGTACTTC
CASSWTKETQYF
>many|TRBJ1-5|TRBD1|TRBV28
TGTGCCAGCAATCAGGACAGGACAAGTTTCAATCAGCCCCAGCATTTT
CASNQDRTSFNQPQHF
>few|TRBJ1-1|.|TRBV29-1
TGCAGCGCATTGAACACTGAAGCTTTCTTT
CSALNTEAFF
>.|TRBJ2-7|TRBD1|TRBV5-4
TGTGCCAGCAGCCCGGACAGGGCCACCTACGAGCAGTACTTC
CASSPDRATYEQYF
>.|TRBJ2-7|.|TRBV28
TGTGCCAGCAGTGAAATGGCGGAGGGACCCTACGAGCATTACTTC
CASSEMAEGPYEHYF
>many|TRBJ2-3|.|TRBV29-1
TGCAGCGTTGAGGTGGGGCAGGCAGATACGCAGTATTTT
CSVEVGQADTQYF
>.|TRBJ2-1|.|TRBV7-9
TGTGCCAGCAGCTCCGGACTAAACAATGAGCAGTTCTTC
CASSSGLNNEQFF
>.|TRBJ2-1|TRBD1|TRBV29-1
TGCAGCGGGCTACTTACAGGGGGTGGTGAGAAGTTCTTC
CSGLLTGGGEKFF
>once|TRBJ2-7|.|TRBV7-2
TGTGCCAGCAGCTTAGGGTTTTCGTGGGAGGAGCAGTACTTC
CASSLGFSWEEQYF
>.|TRBJ2-7|TRBD1|TRBV2
TGTGACAGCAGCTCCACAGGGGCAAGAGAGCAGTACTTC
CDSSSTGAREQYF
>many|TRBJ2-7|.|TRBV6-1
TGTGCCAGCAGTGGTTCTAGGAGCTCCTACGAGCAGTACTTC
CASSGSRSSYEQYF
>many|TRBJ2-7|TRBD2|TRBV4-1
TGCGCCAGCAGCCCGACTAGCGGGAGGATGTTCGAGCAGTACTTC
CASSPTSGRMFEQYF
>many|TRBJ1-2|.|TRBV20-1
TGCAGTGCTACCCCCCGGGCGGATGTAGATGGCTACACCTTC
CSATPRADVDGYTF
>few|TRBJ1-1|.|TRBV18
TGTGCCAGCTCACCCGTGATTGGGATCACTGAAGCTTTCTTT
CASSPVIGITEAFF
>once|TRBJ1-2|.|TRBV28
TGTGCCAGCAGTTTCATCCGGCGAGTCTACACCTTC
CASSFIRRVYTF
>.|TRBJ2-3|TRBD2|TRBV11-2
TGTGCCAGCAGCCAGGGACTAGCAACAGATACGCTGTATTTT
CASSQGLATDTLYF
>.|TRBJ2-5|TRBD2|TRBV5-1
TGCGCCAGCAGCTTGGTCGGGGGGAGTGAGACCCAGTACTTC
CASSLVGGSETQYF
>many|TRBJ2-2|.|TRBV6-1
TGTGCCAGCAGTGGAGACTTCTACACCGGGGAGCTGTTTTTT
CASSGDFYTGELFF
>many|TRBJ2-1|.|TRBV4-1
TGCGCCAGCAGCCAAGACGCTGGTACGGGAGAAAGAGAGCAGTTCTTC
CASSQDAGTGEREQFF
>many|TRBJ2-5|.|TRBV28
TGTGCCAGCAGTTACAGGGGAGGATCGACGTACCAAGAGACCCAGTACTTC
CASSYRGGSTYQETQYF
>once|TRBJ2-1|.|TRBV28
TGTGCCAGCAGGGCGATAGGGATCGGCTACAATGAGCAGTTCTTC
CASRAIGIGYNEQFF
>many|TRBJ2-7|TRBD2|TRBV27
TGTGCCAGCAGACGAGCGGGAGGGTGGGACGAGCAGTACTTC
CASRRAGGWDEQYF
>few|TRBJ2-7|TRBD2|TRBV13
TGTGCCAGCAGGAACCGGGACTACGATACCTACGAGCAGTACTTC
CASRNRDYDTYEQYF
>once|TRBJ1-5|.|TRBV2
TGTGCCAGAAGGGGGAGGCCCAATCAGCCCCAGCATTTT
CARRGRPNQPQHF
>few|TRBJ1-5|.|TRBV20-1
TGCAGTGCTAGGCGTTCAGATAGGTGGGGACAGCCCCAGCATTTT
CSARRSDRWGQPQHF
>.|TRBJ1-4|.|TRBV28
TGTGGCAGCAGTTGGGATCATGCTAATGAAAAACTGTTTTTT
CGSSWDHANEKLFF